This T cell receptor (beta chain) was recorded in a study of T-cell memory formation after mild COVID-19. Across the study: TCR clusters showed largely donor specificity.

This clonotype has a handful of counts. Its antigen is not identified. Trimming left V 1 base short and J 4 bases short, with 12 bases between. This CDR3 has 15 residues. Per the germline V gene, CDR1 is SGHRS and CDR2 is YFSETQ. Study results and limitations: Shrinking CD4+ clones were chiefly CM and EM; CD8+ ones were chiefly EMRA. Among clones contracting day 15 to 85, CD4/CD8 was balanced, whereas later expanders leaned CD4+.

TCRdb recomputed calls from the 5' RACE reads with MiXCR, one row per CDR3 protein. The sample has over 250,000 distinct CDR3 sequences; around 15% are singletons. Sequenced input: PBMCs or a T cell subset sorted from them (not recorded which). The V gene is TRBV5-1, the J gene TRBJ1-3; D might be TRBD1 (5 bases). The receptor was isolated from a man between 18 and 35 years old who had mild COVID-19 (a few samples of this study predate the infection). Cell type and time point are not known. CDR3 in amino acids: CASSLQGTEGNTIYF. CDR3 sequence (DNA): TGCGCCAGCAGCTTGCAGGGTACTGAAGGAAACACCATATATTTT.